One sample yielded the 5 T cell receptor beta chains listed below, sequenced in a study of memory CD4+ T cells and cytomegalovirus serostatus. Single viable CD3+CD4+CD8-CD45RO+ cells were sorted as the memory CD4+ T cells. Data came from immunoSEQ multiplex PCR; TCRdb stores just in-frame clones and leaves some out. The data show around 45,000 clones, 60% to 80% seen once. What was sequenced was memory CD4+ T cells from blood. These receptors originate from an adult in good health and CMV-seronegative.

In its sample, this clone was seen a few times. J is TRBJ1-4 and V is TRBV15; 8 bases are shared with TRBD1. This CDR3 region has 16 residues. The V and J ends lost 3 bases and 3 bases, in that order; junction bases with no gene match: 6. CDR1 and CDR2 (germline): LNHNV, YYDKDF (reference sequence). The CDR3 DNA sequence: TGTGCCACCAGCAGGGCAGGGGGCAGAGCTAATGAAAAACTGTTTTTT. Protein: CATSRAGGRANEKLFF.

This rearrangement joins TRBV6-8 to TRBJ1-5; no clear D gene. CDR3 length equals 16 residues. Deletions cut 5 bases from V and 3 bases from J, with 17 bases between. CDR1 and CDR2 from the germline V gene are MNHGY and SAAAGT. The CDR3: CASSAASSEPNQPQHF. CDR3 DNA: TGTGCCAGCAGTGCCGCCTCCAGCGAACCCAATCAGCCCCAGCATTTT.

This clone has a handful of counts. The chain carries TRBV28 and TRBJ1-2; TRBD1 agrees at 7 bases. CDR1 is MDHEN, CDR2 SYDVKM, per germline. V trimming: 6 bases; J trimming: 6 bases; junction bases outside the gene matches: 1. The CDR3 has 11 residues. CDR3 residues: CASRTGNGYTF. DNA of the CDR3: TGTGCCAGCAGGACAGGGAATGGCTACACCTTC.

The chain combines TRBV6-5 with TRBJ2-5, with 8 bases aligning to TRBD2. V gave up 8 bases and J gave up 5 bases; unmatched junction bases: 4. This CDR3 region has 12 residues. From germline, CDR1 is MNHEY and CDR2 SVGAGI. Here the CDR3 DNA reads TGTGCCAGCTATTCGGGGGGGGAGACCCAGTACTTC. Translation: CASYSGGETQYF.

This chain joins TRBV6-5 and TRBJ1-5; 8 positions match TRBD1. The CDR3 sequence is 15 residues long. Germline V gene data show CDR1 as MNHEY and CDR2 as SVGAGI. V shed 6 bases and J 6 bases; nucleotides not matched to a gene: 10. CDR3 DNA sequence: TGTGCCAGCAGACCTATGACAGGGGACAGTCAGCCCCAGCATTTT. As protein: CASRPMTGDSQPQHF.